The entry below gives a single TCR beta chain sequence along with its context. These data come from a study of monozygotic twins with inflammatory bowel disease. TCRdb reprocessed the 5' RACE reads, keeping one entry per CDR3 protein, no DNA. The sample includes roughly 200,000 distinct CDR3 sequences. In germline, CDR1 is SGHRS, CDR2 YFSETQ. The CDR3 contains 16 residues. V is TRBV5-1 and J is TRBJ1-4. The clonotype comes from a human donor with ulcerative colitis or Crohn's disease, or a healthy co-twin of an affected twin (not recorded which). Material: blood. The CDR3: CASSLVAGATNEKLFF.